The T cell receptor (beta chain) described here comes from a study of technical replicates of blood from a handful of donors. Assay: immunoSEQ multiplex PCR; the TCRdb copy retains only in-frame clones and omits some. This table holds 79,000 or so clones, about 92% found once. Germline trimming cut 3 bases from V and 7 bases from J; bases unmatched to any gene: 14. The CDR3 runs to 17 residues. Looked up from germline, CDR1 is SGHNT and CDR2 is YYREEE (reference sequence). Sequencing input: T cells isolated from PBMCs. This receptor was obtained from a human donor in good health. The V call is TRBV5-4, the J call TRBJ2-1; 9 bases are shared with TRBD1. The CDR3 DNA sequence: TGTGCCAGCAGCTACGTACAGGGGGCCAGATTCGATAATGAGCAGTTCTTC. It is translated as CASSYVQGARFDNEQFF.